This record concerns one T cell receptor (beta chain) sequence. What it recognizes is unknown. This entry comes from a study of cytomegalovirus exposure and HLA in healthy donors. Findings of the study overall: While the bulk of TCR sequences proved rare, some public TCRs turned up in many donors. Associated with cytomegalovirus, according to the listing, were about 160 TCR beta chains. In vitro work confirmed that a few CMV-associated chains recognize CMV antigens.

Here immunoSEQ multiplex PCR was the method, and the copy in TCRdb shows in-frame clones only, minus some. Of 67,000 or so clones listed, 90% to 95% are singletons. The sample was PBMCs. This receptor was obtained from a young man in good health and CMV-seropositive.

CDR3 loop: CASSLWLAGSLKETQYF. In DNA, the CDR3 is TGTGCCAGCAGCTTGTGGCTCGCGGGCTCATTAAAAGAGACCCAGTACTTC. This sequence joins TRBV4-2 and TRBJ2-5; D perhaps matches TRBD2 (5 bases). The CDR3 contains 17 residues. The germline CDR1 and CDR2 sequences are LGHNA and YNFKEQ. V was pared by 5 bases and J by 3 bases, with 22 bases between.